This T cell receptor beta chain comes out of a study of cytotoxic CD8 clonotypes in ibrutinib-treated CLL. Study summary: Response sampling took place at median around 13 months of treatment, range 6 to 36.

This CDR3 contains 16 residues. Trimming left V 4 bases short and J 5 bases short, with 21 bases between. Germline V gives CDR1 SGHRS, CDR2 YFSETQ. Whole-study findings and limits: Clonality at baseline surpassed age-matched healthy donors and tracked circulating CD8+ T-cell counts.

This clone showed up just once. Its antigen is unidentified. Deep sequencing aimed at 1 in 200,000 to 1 in 1 million T cells' resolution. Some clones are missing from TCRdb's copy, which holds only in-frame ones; the method was immunoSEQ multiplex PCR. Of roughly 15,000 clones listed, 70% to 90% are singletons. This sequence was found in a human donor with chronic lymphocytic leukemia. Here the sequenced sample was PBMCs, taken before ibrutinib treatment. The chain has TRBV5-1 and TRBJ1-1, with D tentatively TRBD1 (5 bases). The CDR3 DNA sequence: TGCGCCAGCAGCCCCATTGTTACAGGAGGGTTTACTGAAGCTTTCTTT. It is translated as CASSPIVTGGFTEAFF.